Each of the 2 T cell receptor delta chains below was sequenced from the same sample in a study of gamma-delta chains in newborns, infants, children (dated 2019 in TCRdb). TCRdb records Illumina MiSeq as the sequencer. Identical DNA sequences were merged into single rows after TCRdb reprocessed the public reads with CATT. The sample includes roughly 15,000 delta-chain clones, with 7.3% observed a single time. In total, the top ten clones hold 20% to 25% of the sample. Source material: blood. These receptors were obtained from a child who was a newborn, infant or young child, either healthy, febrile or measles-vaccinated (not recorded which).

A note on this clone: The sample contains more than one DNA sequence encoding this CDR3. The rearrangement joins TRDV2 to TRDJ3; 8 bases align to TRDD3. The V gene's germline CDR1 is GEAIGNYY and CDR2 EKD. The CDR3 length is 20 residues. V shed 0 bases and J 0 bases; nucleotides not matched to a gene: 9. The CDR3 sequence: CACDTGFAGGGSWDTRQMFF. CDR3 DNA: TGTGCCTGTGACACCGGATTCGCTGGGGGAGGCTCCTGGGACACCCGACAGATGTTTTTC.

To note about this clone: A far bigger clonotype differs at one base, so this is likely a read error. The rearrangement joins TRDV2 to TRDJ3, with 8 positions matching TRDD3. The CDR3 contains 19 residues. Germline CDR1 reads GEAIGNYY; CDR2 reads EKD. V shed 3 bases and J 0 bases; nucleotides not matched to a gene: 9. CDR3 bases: TGTGCCTGTGACGCTACTGGGGGCCCGATCTCCTGGGACACCCGACAGATGTTTTTC. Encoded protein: CACDATGGPISWDTRQMFF.